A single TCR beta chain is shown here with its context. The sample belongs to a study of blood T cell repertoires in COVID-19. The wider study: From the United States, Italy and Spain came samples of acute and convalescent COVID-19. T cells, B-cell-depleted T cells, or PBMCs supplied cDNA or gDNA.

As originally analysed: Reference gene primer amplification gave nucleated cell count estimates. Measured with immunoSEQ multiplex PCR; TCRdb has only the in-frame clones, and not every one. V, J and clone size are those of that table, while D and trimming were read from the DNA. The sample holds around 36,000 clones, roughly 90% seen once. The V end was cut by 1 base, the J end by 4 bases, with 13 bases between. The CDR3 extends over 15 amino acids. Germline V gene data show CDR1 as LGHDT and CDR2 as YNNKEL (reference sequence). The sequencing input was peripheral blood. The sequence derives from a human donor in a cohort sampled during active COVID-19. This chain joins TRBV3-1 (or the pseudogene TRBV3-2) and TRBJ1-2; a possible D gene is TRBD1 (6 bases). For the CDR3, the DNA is TGTGCCAGCAGCCAAGGCACAGGGCTACCCTATGGCTACACCTTC. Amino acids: CASSQGTGLPYGYTF.